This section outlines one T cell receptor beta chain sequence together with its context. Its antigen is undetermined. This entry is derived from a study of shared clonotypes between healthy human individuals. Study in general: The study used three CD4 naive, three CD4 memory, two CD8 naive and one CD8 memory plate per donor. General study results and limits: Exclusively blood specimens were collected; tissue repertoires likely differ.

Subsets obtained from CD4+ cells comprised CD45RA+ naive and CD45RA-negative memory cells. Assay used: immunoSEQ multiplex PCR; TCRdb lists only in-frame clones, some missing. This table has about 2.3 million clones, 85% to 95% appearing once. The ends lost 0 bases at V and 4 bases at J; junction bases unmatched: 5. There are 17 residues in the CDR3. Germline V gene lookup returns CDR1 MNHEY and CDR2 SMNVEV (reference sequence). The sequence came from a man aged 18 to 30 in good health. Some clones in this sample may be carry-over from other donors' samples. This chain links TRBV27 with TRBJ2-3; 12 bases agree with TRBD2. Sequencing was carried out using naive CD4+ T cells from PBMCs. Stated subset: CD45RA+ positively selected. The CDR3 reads CASSLSRLAGVSDTQYF. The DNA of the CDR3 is TGTGCCAGCAGTTTATCTAGACTAGCGGGAGTATCAGATACGCAGTATTTT.